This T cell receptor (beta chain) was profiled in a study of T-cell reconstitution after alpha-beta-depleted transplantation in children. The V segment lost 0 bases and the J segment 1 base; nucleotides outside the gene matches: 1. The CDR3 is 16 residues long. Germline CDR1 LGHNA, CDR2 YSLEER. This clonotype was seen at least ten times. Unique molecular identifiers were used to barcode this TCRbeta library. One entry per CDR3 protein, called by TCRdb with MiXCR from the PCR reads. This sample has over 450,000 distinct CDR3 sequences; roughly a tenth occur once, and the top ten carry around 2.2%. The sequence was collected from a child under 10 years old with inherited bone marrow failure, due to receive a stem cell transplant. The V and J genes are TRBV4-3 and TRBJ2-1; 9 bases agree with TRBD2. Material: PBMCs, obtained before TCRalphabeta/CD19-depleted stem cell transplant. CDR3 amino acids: CASSQELAGSYNEQFF. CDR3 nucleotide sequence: TGCGCCAGCAGCCAAGAGCTAGCGGGATCCTACAATGAGCAGTTCTTC.